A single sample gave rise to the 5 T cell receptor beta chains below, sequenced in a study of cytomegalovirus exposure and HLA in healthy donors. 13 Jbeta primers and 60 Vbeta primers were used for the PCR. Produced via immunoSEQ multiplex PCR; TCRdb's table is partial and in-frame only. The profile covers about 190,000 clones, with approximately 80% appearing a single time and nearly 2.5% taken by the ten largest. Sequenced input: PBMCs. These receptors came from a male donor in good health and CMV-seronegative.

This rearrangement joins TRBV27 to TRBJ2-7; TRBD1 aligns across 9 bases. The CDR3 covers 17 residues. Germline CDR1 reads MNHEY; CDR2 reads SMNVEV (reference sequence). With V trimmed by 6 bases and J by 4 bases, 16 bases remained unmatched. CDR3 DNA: TGTGCCAGCAGCCATGATGCGGCTCGAGACAGGGGGTACGAGCAGTACTTC. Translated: CASSHDAARDRGYEQYF.

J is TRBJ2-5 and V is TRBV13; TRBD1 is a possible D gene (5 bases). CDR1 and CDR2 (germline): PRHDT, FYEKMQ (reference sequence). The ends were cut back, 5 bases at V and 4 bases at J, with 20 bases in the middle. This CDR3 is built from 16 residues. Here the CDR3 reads CASSQGGSSVGETQYF. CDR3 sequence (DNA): TGTGCCAGCAGCCAGGGCGGTTCATCCGTCGGAGAGACCCAGTACTTC.

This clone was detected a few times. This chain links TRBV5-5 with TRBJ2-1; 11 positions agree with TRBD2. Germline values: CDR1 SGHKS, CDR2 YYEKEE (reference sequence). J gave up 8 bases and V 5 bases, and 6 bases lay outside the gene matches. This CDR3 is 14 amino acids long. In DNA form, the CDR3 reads TGTGCCAGCAGTTTTAGCGGGAGGGCGGATGAGCAGTTCTTC. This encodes CASSFSGRADEQFF.

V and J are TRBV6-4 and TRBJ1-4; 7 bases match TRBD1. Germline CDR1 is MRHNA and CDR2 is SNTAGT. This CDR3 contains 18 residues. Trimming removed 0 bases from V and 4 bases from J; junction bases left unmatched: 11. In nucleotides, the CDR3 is TGTGCCAGCAGTGACTCGTGGCCCGGGACAGTCCGTAATGAAAAACTGTTTTTT. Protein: CASSDSWPGTVRNEKLFF.

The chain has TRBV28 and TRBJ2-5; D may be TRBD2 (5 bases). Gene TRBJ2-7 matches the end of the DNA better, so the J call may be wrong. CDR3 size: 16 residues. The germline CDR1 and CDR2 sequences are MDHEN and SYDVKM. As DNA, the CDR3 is TGTGCCAGCAGTACCACTCTAGCCCTAAGGGAGTACGAGCAGTACTTC. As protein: CASSTTLALREYEQYF.